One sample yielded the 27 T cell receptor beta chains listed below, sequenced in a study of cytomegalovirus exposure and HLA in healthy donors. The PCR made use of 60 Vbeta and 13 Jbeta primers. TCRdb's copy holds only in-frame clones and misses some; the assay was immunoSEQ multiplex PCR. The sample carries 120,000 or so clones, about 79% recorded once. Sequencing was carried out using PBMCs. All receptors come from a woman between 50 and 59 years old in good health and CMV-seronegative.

This CDR3 is CASSYEGTPYEQYF. The DNA of the CDR3 is TGTGCCAGCAGTTACGAGGGAACCCCCTACGAGCAGTACTTC. J is TRBJ2-7 and V is TRBV6-5; TRBD2 might be the D (5 bases). Between the trimmed V and J ends, which lost 2 bases and 2 bases, there was a span of 10 bases. The CDR3 length is 14 residues. Germline V gene data show CDR1 as MNHEY and CDR2 as SVGAGI.

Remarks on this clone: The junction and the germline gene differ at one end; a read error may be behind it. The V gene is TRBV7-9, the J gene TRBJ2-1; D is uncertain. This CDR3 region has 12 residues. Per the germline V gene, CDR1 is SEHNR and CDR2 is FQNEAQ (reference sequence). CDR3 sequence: CSSSLELNEQFF. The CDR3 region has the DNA TGTTCCAGCAGCTTAGAACTCAATGAGCAGTTCTTC.

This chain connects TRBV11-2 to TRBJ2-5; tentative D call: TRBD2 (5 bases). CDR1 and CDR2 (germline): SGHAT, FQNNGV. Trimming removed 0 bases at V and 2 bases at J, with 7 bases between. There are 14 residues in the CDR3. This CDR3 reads CASSLEGGQETQYF. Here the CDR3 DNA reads TGTGCCAGCAGCTTAGAAGGCGGGCAAGAGACCCAGTACTTC.

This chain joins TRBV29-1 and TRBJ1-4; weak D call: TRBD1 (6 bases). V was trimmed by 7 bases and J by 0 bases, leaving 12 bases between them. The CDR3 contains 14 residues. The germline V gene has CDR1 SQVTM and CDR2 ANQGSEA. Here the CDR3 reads CSASKGATNEKLFF. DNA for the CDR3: TGCAGCGCCAGCAAGGGGGCAACTAATGAAAAACTGTTTTTT.

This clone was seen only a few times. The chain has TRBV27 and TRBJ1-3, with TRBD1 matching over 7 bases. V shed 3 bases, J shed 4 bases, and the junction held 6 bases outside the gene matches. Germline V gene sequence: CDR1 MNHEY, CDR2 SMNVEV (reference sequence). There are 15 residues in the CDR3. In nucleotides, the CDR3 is TGTGCCAGCAGTTTTATAGGGGGCGGAGGAAACACCATATATTTT. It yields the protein CASSFIGGGGNTIYF.

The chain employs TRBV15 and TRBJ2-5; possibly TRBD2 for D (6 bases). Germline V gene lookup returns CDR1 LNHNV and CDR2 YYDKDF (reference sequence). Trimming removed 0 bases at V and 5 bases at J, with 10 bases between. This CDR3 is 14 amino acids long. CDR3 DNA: TGTGCCACCAGCAGAGAGGTTGGGGGGGAGACCCAGTACTTC. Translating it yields CATSREVGGETQYF.

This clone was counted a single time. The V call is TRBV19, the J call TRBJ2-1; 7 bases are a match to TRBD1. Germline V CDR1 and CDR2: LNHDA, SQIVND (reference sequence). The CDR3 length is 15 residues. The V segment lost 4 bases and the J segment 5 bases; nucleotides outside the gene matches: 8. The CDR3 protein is CASSKGQMRDNEQFF. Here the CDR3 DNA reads TGTGCCAGTAGTAAGGGACAGATGAGAGACAATGAGCAGTTCTTC.

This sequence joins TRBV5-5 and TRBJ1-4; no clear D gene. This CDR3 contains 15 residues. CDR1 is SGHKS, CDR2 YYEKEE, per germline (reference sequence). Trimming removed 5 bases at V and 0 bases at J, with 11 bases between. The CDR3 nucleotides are TGTGCCAGCAGTAAAGAAACAGCAACTAATGAAAAACTGTTTTTT. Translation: CASSKETATNEKLFF.

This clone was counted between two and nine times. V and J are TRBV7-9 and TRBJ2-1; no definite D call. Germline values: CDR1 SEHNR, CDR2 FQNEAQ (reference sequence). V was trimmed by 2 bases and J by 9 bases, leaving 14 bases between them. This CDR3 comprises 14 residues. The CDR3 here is CASSLHMLAPEQFF. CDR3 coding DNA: TGTGCCAGCAGCTTACATATGTTAGCCCCTGAGCAGTTCTTC.

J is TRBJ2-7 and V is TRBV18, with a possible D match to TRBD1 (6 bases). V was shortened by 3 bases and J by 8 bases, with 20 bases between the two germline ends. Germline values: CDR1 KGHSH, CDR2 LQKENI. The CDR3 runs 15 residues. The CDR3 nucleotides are TGTGCCAGCTCACCCCTACAGGGACGGACCCTCCAGCAGTACTTC. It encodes CASSPLQGRTLQQYF.

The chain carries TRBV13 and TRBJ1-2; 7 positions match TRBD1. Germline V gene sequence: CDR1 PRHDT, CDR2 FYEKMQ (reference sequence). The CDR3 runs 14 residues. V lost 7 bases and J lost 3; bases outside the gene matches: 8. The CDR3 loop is CASTSQGYDYGYTF. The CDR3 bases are TGTGCCAGCACTTCACAGGGGTACGACTATGGCTACACCTTC.

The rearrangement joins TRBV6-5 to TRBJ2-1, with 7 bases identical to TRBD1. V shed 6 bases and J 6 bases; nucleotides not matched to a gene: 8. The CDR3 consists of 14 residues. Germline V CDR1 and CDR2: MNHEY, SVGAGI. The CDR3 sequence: CASRTGTDTNEQFF. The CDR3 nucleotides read TGTGCCAGCAGGACCGGGACAGACACCAATGAGCAGTTCTTC.

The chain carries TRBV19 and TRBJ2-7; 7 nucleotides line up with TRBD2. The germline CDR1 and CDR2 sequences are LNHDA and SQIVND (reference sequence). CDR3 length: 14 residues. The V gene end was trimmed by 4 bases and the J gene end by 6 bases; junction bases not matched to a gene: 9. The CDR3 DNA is TGTGCCAGTAGTAGGGGGGGATCAGCTGGCGAGCAGTACTTC. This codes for CASSRGGSAGEQYF.

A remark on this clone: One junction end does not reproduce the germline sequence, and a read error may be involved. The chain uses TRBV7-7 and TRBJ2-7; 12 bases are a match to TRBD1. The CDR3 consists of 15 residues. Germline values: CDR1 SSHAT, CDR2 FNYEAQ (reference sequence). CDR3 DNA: TGTGCTAGCAGCCAGGGACAGGGGGCTTTCCACGAGCAGTACTTC. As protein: CASSQGQGAFHEQYF.

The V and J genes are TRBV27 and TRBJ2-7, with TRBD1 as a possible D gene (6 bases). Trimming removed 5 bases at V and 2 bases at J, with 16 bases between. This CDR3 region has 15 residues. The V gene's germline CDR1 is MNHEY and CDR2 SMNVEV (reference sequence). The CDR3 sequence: CASSPFPDRTYEQYF. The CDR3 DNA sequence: TGTGCCAGCAGTCCTTTCCCAGACAGGACCTACGAGCAGTACTTC.

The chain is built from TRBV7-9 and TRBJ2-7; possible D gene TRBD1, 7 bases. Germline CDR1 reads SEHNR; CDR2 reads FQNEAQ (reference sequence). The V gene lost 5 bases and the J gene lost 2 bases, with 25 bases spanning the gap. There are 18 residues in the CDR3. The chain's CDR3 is CASSVAGLRTGLTYEQYF. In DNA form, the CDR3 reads TGTGCCAGCAGCGTTGCTGGGCTTAGGACAGGACTAACCTACGAGCAGTACTTC.

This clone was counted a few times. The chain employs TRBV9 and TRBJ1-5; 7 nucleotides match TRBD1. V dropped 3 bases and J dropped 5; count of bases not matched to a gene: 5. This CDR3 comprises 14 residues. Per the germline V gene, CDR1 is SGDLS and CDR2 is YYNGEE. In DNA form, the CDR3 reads TGTGCCAGCAGCGCCCGGGACAGTTATCAGCCCCAGCATTTT. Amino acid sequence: CASSARDSYQPQHF.

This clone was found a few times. The CDR3 DNA reads TGTGCCACCAGCAGAGATGGCAGAACGAACACTGAAGCTTTCTTT. Protein: CATSRDGRTNTEAFF. The chain links TRBV15 to TRBJ1-1; no firm D call. CDR1 is LNHNV, CDR2 YYDKDF, per germline (reference sequence). Trimming took off 0 bases at V and 1 base at J, with 9 bases between the two ends. The CDR3 is 15 amino acids.

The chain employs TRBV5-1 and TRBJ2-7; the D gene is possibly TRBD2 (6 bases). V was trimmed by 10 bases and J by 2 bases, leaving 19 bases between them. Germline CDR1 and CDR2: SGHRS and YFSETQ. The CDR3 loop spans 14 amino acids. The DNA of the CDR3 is TGCGCCTTCACGGGAGACGCCTTGGCCTACGAGCAGTACTTC. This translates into CAFTGDALAYEQYF.

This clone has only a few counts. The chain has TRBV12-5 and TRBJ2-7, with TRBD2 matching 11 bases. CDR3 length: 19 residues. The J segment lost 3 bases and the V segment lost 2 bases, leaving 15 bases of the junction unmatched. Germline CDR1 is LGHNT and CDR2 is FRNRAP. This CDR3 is CASGLSGPLAGGRGYEQYF. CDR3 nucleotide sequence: TGTGCTAGTGGTTTGAGTGGCCCCTTAGCGGGAGGGCGGGGCTACGAGCAGTACTTC.

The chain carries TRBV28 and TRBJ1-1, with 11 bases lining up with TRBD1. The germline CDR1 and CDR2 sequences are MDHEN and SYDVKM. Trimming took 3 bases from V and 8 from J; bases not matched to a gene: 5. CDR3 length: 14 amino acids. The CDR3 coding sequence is TGTGCCAGCAGTTTCGGGACAGGGGGTGGAGAAGCTTTCTTT. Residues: CASSFGTGGGEAFF.

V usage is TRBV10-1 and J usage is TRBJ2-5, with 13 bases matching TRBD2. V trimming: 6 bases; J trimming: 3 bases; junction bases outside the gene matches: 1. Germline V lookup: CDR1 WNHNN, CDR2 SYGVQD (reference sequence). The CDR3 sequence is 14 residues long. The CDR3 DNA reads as TGCGCCAGCAGCGGGACTAGCGGGAAAGAGACCCAGTACTTC. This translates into CASSGTSGKETQYF.

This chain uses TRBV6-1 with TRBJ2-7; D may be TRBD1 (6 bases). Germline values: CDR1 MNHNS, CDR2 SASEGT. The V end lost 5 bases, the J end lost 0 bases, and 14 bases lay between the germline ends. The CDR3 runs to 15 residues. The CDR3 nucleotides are TGTGCCAGCAGTATCACCAGGGGTCCCTCCTACGAGCAGTACTTC. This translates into CASSITRGPSYEQYF.

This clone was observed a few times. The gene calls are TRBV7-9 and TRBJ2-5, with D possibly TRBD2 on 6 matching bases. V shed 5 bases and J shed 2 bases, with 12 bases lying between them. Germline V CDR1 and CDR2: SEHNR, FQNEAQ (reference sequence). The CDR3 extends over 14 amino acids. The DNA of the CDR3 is TGTGCCAGCAGCCCGGCGGGGAATCAAGAGACCCAGTACTTC. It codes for CASSPAGNQETQYF.

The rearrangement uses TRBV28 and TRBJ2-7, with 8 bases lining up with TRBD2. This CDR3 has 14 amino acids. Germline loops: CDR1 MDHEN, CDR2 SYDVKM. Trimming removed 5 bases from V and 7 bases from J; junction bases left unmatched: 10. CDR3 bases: TGTGCCAGCAGTACTGGACTAGCCTGGGTGGAGCAGTACTTC. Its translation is CASSTGLAWVEQYF.

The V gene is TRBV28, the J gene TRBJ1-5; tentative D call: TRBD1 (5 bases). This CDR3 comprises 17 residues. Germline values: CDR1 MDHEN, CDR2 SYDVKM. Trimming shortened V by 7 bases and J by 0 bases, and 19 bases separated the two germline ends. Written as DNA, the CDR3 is TGTGCCAGCATCAACAGGCGACAGTTACTTAGCAATCAGCCCCAGCATTTT. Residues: CASINRRQLLSNQPQHF.

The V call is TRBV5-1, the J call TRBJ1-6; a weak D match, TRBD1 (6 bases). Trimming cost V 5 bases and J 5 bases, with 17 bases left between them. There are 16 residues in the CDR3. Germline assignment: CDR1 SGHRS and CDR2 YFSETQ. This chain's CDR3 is CASSAYGTSNNSPLHF. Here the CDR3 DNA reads TGCGCCAGCAGTGCATATGGGACATCCAATAATTCACCCCTCCACTTT.